This T cell receptor beta chain came from a study of molecular identifiers for immune sequencing clone quantification. Listed TCR primers and previously described methods were used for bulk TCR libraries. TCRdb recomputed calls from the PCR reads with MiXCR, one row per CDR3 protein. The top ten clones hold roughly 0.83% of a sample with just under 650,000 distinct CDR3 sequences, just under 20% of them seen once. This CDR3 contains 14 residues. CDR1 SGDLS and CDR2 YYNGEE come from the germline V gene. Remarks on this clonotype: A read error may account for a junction end that differs from germline.

The chain uses TRBV9 and TRBJ2-1; TRBD1 matches 8 bases. The sequence was obtained from a human donor in good health. Some libraries in this study had Jurkat cell RNA spiked in. The material sequenced was naive CD8+ T cells from blood, with Jurkat cell RNA spiked in. The subset is: FACS-sorted CD8+CD4-CCR7+CD45RA+ naive T cells. In DNA, the CDR3 is TGTGCCAGCAGCGTACGGACAGGGTACAATGAGCAGCTCTTC. Its protein product is CASSVRTGYNEQLF.